In this sample, the clone carrying this T cell receptor (beta chain) turned up many times. These data belong to a study of T cells in Graves' hyperthyroidism and ophthalmopathy. Study-level background: Pretreatment peripheral blood was obtained at initial diagnosis.

TCR beta CDR3 regions were amplified from RNA transcripts. HTBI primers were used for first-round RT-PCR of the TCR CDR3. Each CDR3 protein is one row after TCRdb ran MiXCR on the multiplex PCR reads. The sample yields about 600,000 distinct CDR3 sequences, approximately 15% seen once. Looked up from germline, CDR1 is SQVTM and CDR2 is ANQGSEA. This CDR3 region has 14 residues. V lost 7 bases to trimming and J lost 1 base, with 14 bases between them. Sequencing used blood. This receptor was identified in a woman aged 18-29 years with Graves' ophthalmopathy. The chain combines TRBV29-1 with TRBJ1-5; a weak D match, TRBD1 (6 bases). CDR3 sequence (DNA): TGCAGCGCCATATGGGGGGGCAGCAATCAGCCCCAGCATTTT. Translated, it gives CSAIWGGSNQPQHF.